The entry below describes one T cell receptor (beta chain). Original processing methods: Estimation of nucleated cell counts was performed using reference gene primer amplification. Libraries were prepared by immunoSEQ multiplex PCR; TCRdb keeps only in-frame clonotypes and omits some of them. V, J and clone size derive from that table, while D and trimming were established from the DNA sequence. The repertoire includes some 200,000 clones, around 86% of them detected once, and approximately 6% sits in the top ten. Trimming removed 3 bases at V and 2 bases at J, with 15 bases between. CDR3 size: 15 residues. From germline, CDR1 is GTSNPN and CDR2 SVGIG (reference sequence). The sample is drawn from a study of blood T cell repertoires in COVID-19. Overall study context: In each case, the material was cDNA or gDNA derived from T cells, B-cell-depleted T cells, or PBMCs.

The sample comprised peripheral blood. The TCR originated in an older man with acute or convalescent COVID-19. This chain joins TRBV30 and TRBJ2-3; D is possibly TRBD2 (5 bases). The CDR3 region is CAWSPGTQYTDTQYF. DNA for the CDR3: TGTGCCTGGAGCCCGGGAACCCAATACACAGATACGCAGTATTTT. Full variable domain (remainder filled in from reference TRBV30 and TRBJ2-3): SQTIHQWPATLVQPVGSPLSLECTVEGTSNPNLYWYRQAAGRGLQLLFYSVGIGQISSEVPQNLSASRPQDRQFILSSKKLLLSDSGFYLCAWSPGTQYTDTQYFGPGTRLTVL.